This T cell receptor beta chain was found in a study of vaccination effects on CD4 cells after COVID-19 (dated by TCRdb to 2022 to 2024). Background for the entire study: Across the study, the median time from the second dose to post-vaccine sampling was 72 days (range 14 to 241). The study compared SARS-CoV-2 spike-specific CD4+ TCR repertoires before and after mRNA vaccination in COVID-19 convalescent patients and infection-naive vaccine recipients. In the study, cultures from other donors were sequenced using the Oncomine TCR Beta short-read assay on an Illumina iSeq 100. The full study included around ten COVID-19 convalescent patients and a few SARS-CoV-2-naive healthy vaccine recipients. Study-wide conclusions, independent of this receptor: The study was limited by a small number of convalescent patients and lacked early post-infection timepoints. At late post-vaccination timepoints, both infection-induced and vaccine-induced clones showed marked clonal contraction, consistent with waning T cell responses. In healthy vaccine recipients, vaccine-induced clones were almost all SARS-CoV-2 mono-reactive, with only 1 of 255 being cross-reactive with common cold coronaviruses.

The library was produced with the immunoSEQ multiplex PCR assay. DNA from the cultured and isolated CD4+ T cells underwent TCR beta CDR3 sequencing. As for the original processing: Non-productive TCR sequences were discarded, and reads were trimmed to the CDR3 region, with only CDR3s of 7 or more amino acids retained. The MANAFEST web app was used to identify antigen-specific clonotypes by comparing expansion in peptide wells with expansion in reference cultures. To be called positive, a clone needed expansion at FDR<0.05 compared with the reference and with all other wells, an odds ratio greater than 5, and a frequency greater than 0.1% in two replicate wells. A clonotype was defined as cross-reactive if the clonotype was significantly expanded both in SARS-CoV-2 spike wells and in at least one common cold coronavirus spike condition. Using the stringdist R package, CDR3 similarity was measured by Levenshtein distance, and unrooted trees were constructed with ape in R 3.6.1. What TCRdb holds here is the immuneACCESS table cut down to in-frame rearrangements. Part of the clones is not present; checked against another copy, under half of the missing clones reflect an unresolved V gene, and the others are unexplained. That table furnishes V, J and clone size, whereas the DNA furnished D and trimming. In this sample the table shows 15,000 or so clones, approximately 80% of which occur a single time. The ten largest clones represent over 15% of the sample.

In the ViraFEST assay, PBMC were stimulated with viral peptide pools, and TCR sequencing was then used to find antigen-specific CD4+ T cell clonotypes based on their expansion. After 10 to 11 days of culture, CD4+ T cells were isolated with the EasySep CD4+ T cell isolation kit. Each participant got two doses of an mRNA SARS-CoV-2 vaccine, either BNT162b2 or mRNA-1273. Negative nucleocapsid antibody results before and after vaccination confirmed that the healthy vaccine recipients had no prior SARS-CoV-2 infection. A few million PBMC per well were cultured with about 9 ug/ml peptides in IMDM containing approximately 4.7% human AB serum, roughly 9.5 IU/ml IL-2 and gentamicin. Half of the culture medium was replaced with fresh IL-2-containing medium on days 3 and 7. Each peptide stimulation condition was cultured in triplicate wells unless otherwise noted. PBMC were separated from whole blood using Ficoll-Paque Plus gradient centrifugation and were then either cryopreserved at -140C or used fresh. Overlapping peptide pools spanned the spike proteins of SARS-CoV-2 and the common cold coronaviruses HCoV-NL63, HCoV-OC43 and HCoV-229E. The QIAamp micro DNA kit was used to extract genomic DNA from the cultured CD4+ T cells.

This clone was counted between two and nine times. Its antigen has not been determined. No qualities accompany the bases; no much larger clone lies one base away. This clonotype was sampled from a human donor who received a COVID-19 vaccine. Here the sequenced sample was CD4+ T cells from PBMCs cultured with HCoV-NL63 spike peptides, taken after COVID-19 vaccination. Sample cell subset or site, as interpreted from the label and publication: HCoV-NL63 spike overlapping peptide pool stimulation.

The CDR3 protein sequence reads: CASSDAGMWEFGNQPQHF. The nucleotides read TGTGCCAGCAGTGATGCAGGGATGTGGGAGTTTGGCAATCAGCCCCAGCATTTT. Recombination connected TRBV2 to TRBJ1-5; possibly the D gene is TRBD1, per 5 matching bases. The V and J ends are trimmed by 3 bases and 2 bases, leaving 20 bases between them. The CDR3, from cysteine to phenylalanine, totals 18 residues. Here the CDR3 DNA is all that survives: 54 bases in frame from base 1. As encoded in the germline V gene, CDR1 is SNHLY while CDR2 is FYNNEI.